The TCR beta chain described here comes from a study of blood T cell repertoires in COVID-19. Study summary: Both acute and convalescent COVID-19 samples were obtained from the United States, Italy and Spain. Sample material is recorded as cDNA or gDNA derived from T cells, B-cell-depleted T cells, or PBMCs.

Source study methods: Estimated nucleated cell counts came from reference gene primer amplification. Assay used: immunoSEQ multiplex PCR; TCRdb lists only in-frame clones, some missing. V and J calls and clone size are as listed in that table; D and trimming were resolved from the DNA. Among under 150,000 clones listed, approximately 84% were seen once. This CDR3 has 14 residues. CDR1 is MNHEY, CDR2 SMNVEV, per germline (reference sequence). Losses at the gene ends were 4 bases for V and 6 bases for J; bases not matched to a gene: 5. This clone has just a few counts. This TCR was sampled from a man aged 65-85 years with active or convalescent COVID-19. The sequenced sample was peripheral blood. The chain links TRBV27 to TRBJ1-5; 8 bases fit TRBD1. The CDR3 coding sequence is TGTGCCAGCAGTTCCCGGACAGGGCTTCAGCCCCAGCATTTT. It codes for CASSSRTGLQPQHF.